One sample yielded the 22 T cell receptor beta chains listed below, sequenced in a study of CD8 T cells in ankylosing spondylitis. For these receptors, no antigen is known. TCRdb used MiXCR to reprocess the 5' RACE reads, holding one entry per CDR3 protein. Of roughly 400,000 distinct CDR3 sequences listed, 20% to 25% were seen once; the top ten hold about 15%. Overall study results and limits: Seemingly characteristic of ankylosing spondylitis blood was a TCR beta motif consisting of under 10 highly homologous variants.

Sequencing used blood, either unsorted or a sorted T cell fraction (not recorded which). The receptor set was obtained from a male donor with ankylosing spondylitis.

The chain combines TRBV18 with TRBJ1-5; 9 bases match TRBD1. V trimming: 0 bases; J trimming: 4 bases; junction bases outside the gene matches: 4. The CDR3 runs 16 residues. Looked up from germline, CDR1 is KGHSH and CDR2 is LQKENI. The CDR3 DNA is TGTGCCAGCTCACCACCGGGAGGGACAGGGAATCAGCCCCAGCATTTT. Residues: CASSPPGGTGNQPQHF. The whole variable domain, remainder taken from reference TRBV18 and TRBJ1-5, is NAGVMQNPRHLVRRRGQEARLRCSPMKGHSHVYWYRQLPEEGLKFMVYLQKENIIDESGMPKERFSAEFPKEGPSILRIQQVVRGDSAAYFCASSPPGGTGNQPQHFGDGTRLSIL.

This clonotype was recorded at least ten times. The chain carries TRBV4-1 and TRBJ2-1, with 8 bases fitting TRBD2. Germline V gene sequence: CDR1 MGHRA, CDR2 YSYEKL. The CDR3 spans 18 residues. Unmatched junction bases numbered 12, after V lost 0 bases and J lost 5 bases. CDR3 residues: CASSQDSGSGSINNEQFF. The DNA of the CDR3 is TGCGCCAGCAGCCAAGATTCTGGGAGCGGGAGCATAAACAATGAGCAGTTCTTC.

The V gene is TRBV7-2, the J gene TRBJ2-4, with a tentative D call TRBD2 (5 bases). Per the germline V gene, CDR1 is SGHTA and CDR2 is FQGNSA. This CDR3 is built from 14 residues. The ends were cut back, 3 bases at V and 1 base at J, with 7 bases in the middle. CDR3: CASSLGEAKNIQYF. The CDR3 nucleotides are TGTGCCAGCAGCTTGGGAGAGGCCAAAAACATTCAGTACTTC.

The J gene is TRBJ2-7, the V gene TRBV5-1; possibly TRBD2 for D (6 bases). Looked up from germline, CDR1 is SGHRS and CDR2 is YFSETQ. The V gene lost 0 bases and the J gene lost 2 bases, with 12 bases spanning the gap. The CDR3 spans 15 residues. This chain's CDR3 is CASSLGGGGAYEQYF. In nucleotides, the CDR3 is TGCGCCAGCAGCTTGGGGGGAGGCGGTGCCTACGAGCAGTACTTC.

This clonotype turned up a few times. The chain combines TRBV11-2 with TRBJ2-7, with TRBD2 matching over 10 bases. J lost 4 bases, V lost 1 base, and 10 bases had no gene match. The germline CDR1 and CDR2 sequences are SGHAT and FQNNGV. The CDR3 contains 17 residues. The CDR3 nucleotides are TGTGCCAGCAGCTTAGCTCCAAGCGGGAGGGTCCCATACGAGCAGTACTTC. It encodes CASSLAPSGRVPYEQYF.

The V and J genes are TRBV5-1 and TRBJ2-1; 7 bases are shared with TRBD1. The CDR3 is made up of 16 amino acids. J was trimmed by 6 bases and V by 5 bases; bases with no gene match: 14. CDR1 and CDR2 (germline): SGHRS, YFSETQ. CDR3 sequence reads: CASSTIRDSLFNEQFF. The CDR3 nucleotides read TGCGCCAGCAGTACCATCCGGGACAGCCTGTTCAATGAGCAGTTCTTC.

This clonotype has only a few counts. This chain connects TRBV19 to TRBJ2-1, with D unclear. V was shortened by 0 bases and J by 1 base, with 7 bases between the two germline ends. This CDR3 has 15 amino acids. Germline V lookup: CDR1 LNHDA, CDR2 SQIVND (reference sequence). This CDR3 reads CASSIEDASYNEQFF. CDR3 DNA sequence: TGTGCCAGTAGTATAGAGGACGCGTCCTACAATGAGCAGTTCTTC.

There are a few counts of this clonotype. V is TRBV5-1 and J is TRBJ2-1; D is undetermined. Trimming pared 0 bases from V and 9 bases from J, leaving 10 bases between. The germline CDR1 and CDR2 sequences are SGHRS and YFSETQ. The CDR3 totals 13 residues. The CDR3 loop reads CASSLVGPSEQFF. Written as DNA, the CDR3 is TGCGCCAGCAGCTTGGTCGGACCATCTGAGCAGTTCTTC.

This clonotype occurred a few times. The J gene is TRBJ1-1, the V gene TRBV6-2 or TRBV6-3; D not resolved. Germline CDR1 MNHEY, CDR2 SVGEGT. The CDR3 has 16 amino acids. Deletions cut 4 bases from V and 0 bases from J, with 15 bases between. CDR3 sequence reads: CASSSVGPPLNTEAFF. The CDR3, as DNA: TGTGCCAGCAGTTCCGTTGGACCCCCTTTGAACACTGAAGCTTTCTTT.

In this sample, this clonotype turned up many times. The gene calls are TRBV7-2 and TRBJ2-2; 7 positions match TRBD1. Germline CDR1 reads SGHTA; CDR2 reads FQGNSA. Unmatched junction bases numbered 3, after V lost 5 bases and J lost 0 bases. The CDR3 consists of 15 residues. The CDR3 region has the DNA TGTGCCAGCAGCCGGACAGGAGCGAACACCGGGGAGCTGTTTTTT. It codes for CASSRTGANTGELFF.

This clonotype was counted a few times. The chain links TRBV6-1 to TRBJ2-1; 11 positions match TRBD2. Germline CDR1 is MNHNS and CDR2 is SASEGT. The CDR3 runs to 16 residues. Trimming took 0 bases from V and 7 from J; bases not matched to a gene: 5. In nucleotides, the CDR3 is TGTGCCAGCAGTGAAGCCCTAGCGGGAGGTTTTAATGAGCAGTTCTTC. Amino acid sequence: CASSEALAGGFNEQFF.

V gene TRBV6-1 combines with J gene TRBJ2-3; TRBD2 might be the D (8 bases). The CDR3 spans 17 residues. Germline V lookup: CDR1 MNHNS, CDR2 SASEGT. V was trimmed by 7 bases and J by 3 bases, leaving 23 bases between them. The CDR3, as DNA: TGTGCCAGCACCAGATCACGGGACAGCGGGAGAACAGATACGCAGTATTTT. Protein product: CASTRSRDSGRTDTQYF.

This clonotype was observed a handful of times. The chain carries TRBV19 and TRBJ1-2, with 8 bases lining up with TRBD1. CDR1 and CDR2 from the germline V gene are LNHDA and SQIVND (reference sequence). Trimming at V came to 6 bases and at J to 4 bases, leaving 7 bases not matched to a gene. The CDR3 length is 14 residues. CDR3 coding DNA: TGTGCCAGTAGAAGTAACAGGGGGATCTATGGCTACACCTTC. Encoded protein: CASRSNRGIYGYTF.

The gene calls are TRBV6-5 and TRBJ2-1, with 8 positions matching TRBD1. This CDR3 spans 17 amino acids. CDR1 and CDR2 (germline): MNHEY, SVGAGI. V lost 0 bases, J lost 0 bases, and 4 bases stayed unmatched. CDR3 in DNA: TGTGCCAGCAGTTACTCGACAGGGGTGCTCTCCTACAATGAGCAGTTCTTC. Encoded protein: CASSYSTGVLSYNEQFF.

V usage is TRBV2 and J usage is TRBJ2-5, with 8 bases that match TRBD2. The trim removed 3 bases at V and 4 bases at J, leaving 10 bases unmatched. The CDR3 runs to 16 residues. The germline CDR1 and CDR2 sequences are SNHLY and FYNNEI. The CDR3 sequence: CASSETGGGTIETQYF. The CDR3 bases are TGTGCCAGCAGTGAGACTGGCGGGGGGACGATAGAGACCCAGTACTTC.

The J gene is TRBJ2-7, the V gene TRBV20-1; D call uncertain. Germline V lookup: CDR1 DFQATT, CDR2 SNEGSKA (reference sequence). V was pared by 0 bases and J by 4 bases, with 13 bases between. This CDR3 is 14 amino acids long. In nucleotides, the CDR3 is TGCAGTGCTAGAGATGCCGGGCTTGCTTACGAGCAGTACTTC. It codes for CSARDAGLAYEQYF.

The chain is built from TRBV9 and TRBJ2-1; TRBD2 matches 8 bases. Trimming at V came to 2 bases and at J to 10 bases, leaving 14 bases not matched to a gene. The CDR3 consists of 16 residues. Germline V gives CDR1 SGDLS, CDR2 YYNGEE. CDR3 in amino acids: CASSVRGSGSGDEQFF. CDR3 DNA: TGTGCCAGCAGCGTCCGAGGCAGCGGGAGCGGTGACGAGCAGTTCTTC.

The chain links TRBV20-1 to TRBJ1-4; 8 nucleotides line up with TRBD1. This CDR3 has 12 residues. V lost 7 bases and J lost 7; bases outside the gene matches: 5. Per germline, CDR1 DFQATT and CDR2 SNEGSKA (reference sequence). CDR3 bases: TGCAGTGGTGCAGGGGGCTCTGAAAAACTGTTTTTT. It encodes CSGAGGSEKLFF.

J is TRBJ1-1 and V is TRBV28, with 9 nucleotides matching TRBD1. With 8 bases clipped from V and 11 bases from J, the junction kept 9 bases outside the gene matches. This CDR3 is 12 amino acids long. Germline V CDR1 and CDR2: MDHEN, SYDVKM. The CDR3 DNA reads as TGTGCCAGCGAAAACAGGGGGCGCCTCGCTTTCTTT. Translating gives CASENRGRLAFF. The full variable domain, in which reference TRBV28 and TRBJ1-1 provide the parts outside the CDR3, is DVKVTQSSRYLVKRTGEKVFLECVQDMDHENMFWYRQDPGLGLRLIYFSYDVKMKEKGDIPEGYSVSREKKERFSLILESASTNQTSMYLCASENRGRLAFFGQGTRLTVV.

This clonotype turned up a few times. The rearrangement links TRBV15 to TRBJ2-1, with D perhaps given as TRBD1 or TRBD2 (5 bases each). The CDR3 sequence is 15 residues long. CDR1 and CDR2 (germline): LNHNV, YYDKDF (reference sequence). V was clipped by 0 bases and J by 9 bases, with 15 bases between them. The CDR3 protein is CATSRDISGLGEQFF. In DNA, the CDR3 is TGTGCCACCAGCAGAGATATATCGGGGCTAGGTGAGCAGTTCTTC.

The CDR3 DNA reads TGTGCCAGCAGTCGGACAGGGTCCCAGCCCCAGCATTTT. Protein: CASSRTGSQPQHF. V usage is TRBV6-1 and J usage is TRBJ1-5, with 8 nucleotides matching TRBD1. This CDR3 has 13 residues. V was clipped by 5 bases and J by 7 bases; unmatched bases: 4. Germline CDR1 and CDR2: MNHNS and SASEGT.

This sequence joins TRBV27 and TRBJ2-1, with D unclear. V lost 5 bases and J lost 4, with 15 bases in between. CDR1 and CDR2 (germline): MNHEY, SMNVEV (reference sequence). The CDR3 consists of 15 residues. The CDR3 coding sequence is TGTGCCAGCAGTGCGCGGACGGGTCTGTACAATGAGCAGTTCTTC. This codes for CASSARTGLYNEQFF.